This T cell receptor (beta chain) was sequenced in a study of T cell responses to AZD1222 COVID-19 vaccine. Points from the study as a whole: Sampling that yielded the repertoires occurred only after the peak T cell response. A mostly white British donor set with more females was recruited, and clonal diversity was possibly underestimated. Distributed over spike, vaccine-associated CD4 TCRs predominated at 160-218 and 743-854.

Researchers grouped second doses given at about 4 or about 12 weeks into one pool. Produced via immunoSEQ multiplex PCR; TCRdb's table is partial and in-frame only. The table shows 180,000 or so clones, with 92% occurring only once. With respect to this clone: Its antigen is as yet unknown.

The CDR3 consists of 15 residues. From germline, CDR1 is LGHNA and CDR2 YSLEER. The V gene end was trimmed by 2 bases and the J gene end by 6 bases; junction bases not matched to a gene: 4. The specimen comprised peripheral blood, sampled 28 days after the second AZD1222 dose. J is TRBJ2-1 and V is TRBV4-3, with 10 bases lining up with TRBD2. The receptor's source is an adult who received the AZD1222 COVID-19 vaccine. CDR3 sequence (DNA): TGCGCCAGCAGCCAATCGAGCGGGAGGGGCAATGAGCAGTTCTTC. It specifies CASSQSSGRGNEQFF.